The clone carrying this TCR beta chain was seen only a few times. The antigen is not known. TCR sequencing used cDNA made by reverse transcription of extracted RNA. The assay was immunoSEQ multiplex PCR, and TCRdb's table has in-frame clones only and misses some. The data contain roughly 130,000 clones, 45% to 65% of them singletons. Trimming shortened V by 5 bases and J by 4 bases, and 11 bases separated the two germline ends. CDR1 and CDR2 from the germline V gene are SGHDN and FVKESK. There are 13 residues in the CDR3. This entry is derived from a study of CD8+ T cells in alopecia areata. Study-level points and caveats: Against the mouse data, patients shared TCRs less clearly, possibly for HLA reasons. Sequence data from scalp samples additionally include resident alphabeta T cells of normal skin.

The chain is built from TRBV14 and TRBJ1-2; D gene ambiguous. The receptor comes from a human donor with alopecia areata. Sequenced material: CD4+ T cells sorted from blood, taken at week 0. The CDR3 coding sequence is TGTGCCAGCAGCATGGGCTCCCGCTATGGCTACACCTTC. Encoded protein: CASSMGSRYGYTF.